These T cell receptor beta chains were read from a single sample in a study of blood T cell repertoires in COVID-19. Profiling relied on immunoSEQ multiplex PCR, and the TCRdb table lists in-frame clones only, not all of them. The data show roughly 140,000 clones, about four fifths seen once. The sample consisted of peripheral blood. These receptors all stem from a man aged 65 to 79 who had recovered from COVID-19. Each CDR3 is given with its conserved first and last residue. The order of the fields is J gene, V gene, clone size, D gene, CDR3 DNA, CDR3 protein. A D gene is named only where the DNA matches it firmly. Where a row states a size, it is once, few, many or the class of an expanded clone; other rows omit it.

>TRBJ2-5|TRBV19|NA|TRBD2
TGTGCCAGTAGTAGGGTCAGCGGGAGGGCCGGTGAGACCCAGTACTTC
CASSRVSGRAGETQYF
>TRBJ1-1|TRBV30|NA|NA
TGTGCCTGGAGATCCTCGGGGGGTGAAGCTTTCTTT
CAWRSSGGEAFF
>TRBJ2-7|TRBV7-2|once|NA
TGTGCCAGCAGCGCGGGGGCTAGCGAGTCATACGAGCAGTACTTC
CASSAGASESYEQYF
>TRBJ2-2|TRBV6-4|NA|NA
TGTGCCAGCAGCCACTTCGGGGAGCTGTTTTTT
CASSHFGELFF
>TRBJ1-5|TRBV12-5|NA|TRBD1
TGTGCTAGTGGTTTGGGAGGACAGGGACCCCGACCCCAGCATTTT
CASGLGGQGPRPQHF
>TRBJ1-5|TRBV10-2|NA|TRBD1
TGCGCCAGCAGTGGGGACAGCCTTAGACAGCCCCAGCATTTT
CASSGDSLRQPQHF
>TRBJ2-2|TRBV5-4|NA|TRBD2
TGTGCCAGCAGCGACGGGAGGGGAGAAACCGGGGAGCTGTTTTTT
CASSDGRGETGELFF
>TRBJ2-1|TRBV30|NA|TRBD1
TGTGCCTGGAGGGACAGGGGGTCCTACAATGAGCAGTTCTTC
CAWRDRGSYNEQFF
>TRBJ1-2|TRBV4-3|NA|NA
TGCGCCAGCAGCCCCACCCGACAGAACTATGGCTACACCTTC
CASSPTRQNYGYTF
>TRBJ2-1|TRBV29-1|NA|NA
TGCAGCGTCCACTTTTGGCGAACCGGGTACAATGAGCAGTTCTTC
CSVHFWRTGYNEQFF
>TRBJ1-4|TRBV5-1|NA|NA
TGCGCCAGCAGCTTGGAGGCAGGGGATGAAAAACTGTTTTTT
CASSLEAGDEKLFF
>TRBJ2-1|TRBV4-1|NA|TRBD2
TGCGCCAGCAGCCAGTCTAGCGGGAGCCCCGATGAGCAGTTCTTC
CASSQSSGSPDEQFF
>TRBJ2-7|TRBV27|NA|TRBD2
TGTGCCAGCAGCCGGACTTTCGGGAGGTTCTACGAGCAGTACTTC
CASSRTFGRFYEQYF
>TRBJ1-3|TRBV7-8|NA|NA
TGTGCCAGCAGCTTTCCCCAAAACACCATATATTTT
CASSFPQNTIYF